This entry lists 12 T cell receptor beta chains sequenced from one sample in a study of blood T cell repertoires in COVID-19. Data came from immunoSEQ multiplex PCR; TCRdb stores just in-frame clones and leaves some out. The repertoire holds fewer than 200,000 clones, around 88% seen once, with 3.6% in the top ten. The source material was PBMCs or T cells enriched from blood (not recorded which). The receptors shown here come from a woman in her 50s in a cohort exposed to, infected with or recovered from COVID-19 (not recorded which).

The rearrangement uses TRBV12-3 or TRBV12-4 and TRBJ1-5; D not resolved. Trimming stripped 7 bases from V and 7 bases from J, with 14 bases between. This CDR3 contains 13 residues. The CDR3 sequence: CASTPGGWQPQHF. CDR3 nucleotides: TGTGCCAGCACTCCAGGAGGGTGGCAGCCCCAGCATTTT.

The rearrangement links TRBV10-2 to TRBJ2-2; tentative D call: TRBD2 (6 bases). V dropped 2 bases and J dropped 1 base, with 11 bases sitting between them. The CDR3 length is 16 residues. In germline, CDR1 is WSHSY, CDR2 SAAADI. This chain's CDR3 is CASSEPRLGNTGELFF. CDR3 nucleotides: TGCGCCAGCAGTGAGCCGAGACTAGGGAACACCGGGGAGCTGTTTTTT.

The V gene is TRBV2, the J gene TRBJ2-2; maybe TRBD1 (5 bases). Between the trimmed V and J ends, which lost 4 bases and 5 bases, there was a span of 14 bases. The CDR3 has 15 residues. Germline V lookup: CDR1 SNHLY, CDR2 FYNNEI. This CDR3 reads CASSAQGMVTGELFF. The DNA for the CDR3 is TGTGCCAGCAGTGCTCAGGGAATGGTTACCGGGGAGCTGTTTTTT.

This chain connects TRBV28 to TRBJ1-1; D is perhaps TRBD1 (5 bases). The germline V gene has CDR1 MDHEN and CDR2 SYDVKM. V lost 4 bases and J lost 1, with 10 bases in between. This CDR3 region has 14 residues. CDR3 sequence reads: CASSYGAENTEAFF. Written as DNA, the CDR3 is TGTGCCAGCAGTTATGGGGCGGAGAACACTGAAGCTTTCTTT.

The chain couples TRBV18 to TRBJ2-7, with 8 bases that match TRBD1. Per the germline V gene, CDR1 is KGHSH and CDR2 is LQKENI. With V trimmed by 5 bases and J by 3 bases, 3 bases remained unmatched. The length of the CDR3 is 13 residues. The CDR3 DNA follows: TGTGCCAGCTCAGGAACAGGGGGCTACGAGCAGTACTTC. It is translated as CASSGTGGYEQYF.

This clone was recorded once. The rearrangement links TRBV18 to TRBJ1-4; a possible D gene is TRBD1 (6 bases). The V and J ends lost 3 bases and 10 bases respectively, with 18 bases between them. This CDR3 contains 15 residues. The germline CDR1 and CDR2 sequences are KGHSH and LQKENI. As DNA, the CDR3 is TGTGCCAGCTCACCCATGACAGGAAATCAGGGAAAACTGTTTTTT. This codes for CASSPMTGNQGKLFF.

The chain has TRBV5-4 and TRBJ2-2, with a weak D call TRBD2 (5 bases). This CDR3 region has 15 residues. V lost 0 bases and J 4 bases, leaving 10 bases between the germline ends. Germline assignment: CDR1 SGHNT and CDR2 YYREEE (reference sequence). The CDR3 DNA sequence: TGTGCCAGCAGCTTGGCCTCGGGGAGCACCGGGGAGCTGTTTTTT. It encodes CASSLASGSTGELFF.

This clone was counted a few times. The chain uses TRBV2 and TRBJ1-6; weak D call: TRBD1 (5 bases). CDR3 length: 15 amino acids. CDR1 is SNHLY and CDR2 is FYNNEI in the germline V gene. V was shortened by 3 bases and J by 9 bases, with 15 bases between the two germline ends. The CDR3 loop is CASSDRAVWSSPLHF. The DNA for the CDR3 is TGTGCCAGCAGTGACAGGGCGGTTTGGAGTTCACCCCTCCACTTT.

The chain has TRBV27 and TRBJ2-5; 14 positions agree with TRBD2. V dropped 0 bases and J dropped 5; count of bases not matched to a gene: 8. The CDR3 covers 18 residues. Looked up from germline, CDR1 is MNHEY and CDR2 is SMNVEV (reference sequence). The CDR3 sequence is CASSLSTSGGARQETQYF. The CDR3, as DNA: TGTGCCAGCAGTTTATCGACTAGCGGGGGGGCCCGGCAGGAGACCCAGTACTTC.

The chain is built from TRBV29-1 and TRBJ2-7; D might be TRBD1 (6 bases). Per germline, CDR1 SQVTM and CDR2 ANQGSEA. V lost 1 base, J lost 7 bases, and 8 bases lay in between. CDR3 size: 11 residues. CDR3 loop: CSVEGGPEQYF. CDR3 nucleotide sequence: TGCAGCGTTGAAGGGGGGCCGGAGCAGTACTTC.

The chain recombines TRBV9 with TRBJ1-1; a weak D match, TRBD1 (6 bases). The V gene's germline CDR1 is SGDLS and CDR2 YYNGEE. The CDR3 length is 18 residues. Trimming cost V 2 bases and J 1 base, with 21 bases left between them. The CDR3: CASSVPSGTRDSNTEAFF. Written as DNA, the CDR3 is TGTGCCAGCAGCGTTCCATCCGGGACAAGAGACTCGAACACTGAAGCTTTCTTT. Drawing the rest from reference TRBV9 and TRBJ1-1, the complete variable domain is DSGVTQTPKHLITATGQRVTLRCSPRSGDLSVYWYQQSLDQGLQFLIQYYNGEERAKGNILERFSAQQFPDLHSELNLSSLELGDSALYFCASSVPSGTRDSNTEAFFGQGTRLTVV.

The V and J genes are TRBV19 and TRBJ1-2; 10 nucleotides agree with TRBD1. With V trimmed by 5 bases and J by 7 bases, 1 base remained unmatched. The CDR3 covers 12 residues. Germline CDR1 is LNHDA and CDR2 is SQIVND (reference sequence). CDR3 sequence reads: CASSDRGPGYTF. CDR3 DNA sequence: TGTGCCAGTAGTGACAGGGGGCCTGGCTACACCTTC.